A selection of T cell receptor beta chains follows, all from one sample in a study of CD8 T cells in ankylosing spondylitis. TCRdb redid the calling of the 5' RACE reads with MiXCR, one entry per CDR3 protein. The sample has 220,000 or so distinct CDR3 sequences, 15% to 20% seen once; the top ten hold roughly 42%. What was sequenced was blood, either unsorted or a sorted T cell fraction (not recorded which). Source of these receptors: a male donor with ankylosing spondylitis. Both conserved end residues are part of each CDR3. The order of the fields is J gene, V gene, clone size, D gene, CDR3 protein, CDR3 DNA. D genes are given only for firm matches. Clone size is not always given. Where it is, it says once, few, many or a class for expanded clones.

TRBJ1-1	TRBV2	.	.	CASSVGSNTEAFF	TGTGCCAGCAGTGTGGGGTCGAACACTGAAGCTTTCTTT
TRBJ2-1	TRBV7-9	few	.	CASSDFLYNEQFF	TGTGCCAGCAGCGACTTCCTCTACAATGAGCAGTTCTTC
TRBJ2-7	TRBV20-1	.	TRBD1	CSAPAGGVYEQYF	TGCAGTGCTCCCGCAGGGGGCGTCTACGAGCAGTACTTC
TRBJ2-3	TRBV20-1	.	.	CSANLAEYTDTQYF	TGCAGTGCTAACCTAGCAGAATACACAGATACGCAGTATTTT
TRBJ2-7	TRBV5-1	.	.	CASSAPGGVSSEQYF	TGCGCCAGCAGCGCGCCAGGGGGGGTTTCTTCCGAGCAGTACTTC
TRBJ2-7	TRBV5-1	.	.	CASSPVGRSYEQYF	TGCGCCAGCAGCCCTGTCGGTAGGTCCTACGAGCAGTACTTC
TRBJ1-1	TRBV4-1	.	.	CASSRLNAEAFF	TGCGCCAGCAGCCGCCTGAACGCTGAAGCTTTCTTT
TRBJ1-1	TRBV27	few	.	CASSSGAWSTEAFF	TGTGCCAGCAGTTCCGGGGCTTGGTCCACTGAAGCTTTCTTT
TRBJ2-1	TRBV4-1	.	TRBD2	CASSQDGAGGYNEQFF	TGCGCCAGCAGCCAGGATGGAGCGGGGGGCTACAATGAGCAGTTCTTC
TRBJ1-6	TRBV27	.	.	CASSPEPGVPHSPLHF	TGTGCCAGCAGCCCTGAACCAGGGGTGCCCCATTCACCCCTCCACTTT
TRBJ1-2	TRBV4-1	many	.	CASSQDRGDYGYTF	TGCGCCAGCAGCCAAGATCGGGGGGACTATGGCTACACCTTC
TRBJ2-2	TRBV29-1	few	TRBD2	CSVDWSPSGRNTGELFF	TGCAGCGTTGACTGGTCGCCTAGCGGGAGGAACACCGGGGAGCTGTTTTTT
TRBJ2-1	TRBV6-2/TRBV6-3	few	.	CASSKIDGDEQFF	TGTGCCAGCAGTAAGATAGACGGCGATGAGCAGTTCTTC
TRBJ2-3	TRBV18	.	.	CASSAVLTDTQYF	TGTGCCAGCTCTGCAGTCCTTACAGATACGCAGTATTTT
TRBJ1-4	TRBV11-2	.	.	CASSLEGKLFF	TGTGCCAGCAGCTTAGAGGGAAAACTGTTTTTT
TRBJ2-1	TRBV29-1	few	.	CSVDGTQSSYNEQFF	TGCAGCGTAGACGGGACGCAGAGCTCCTACAATGAGCAGTTCTTC
TRBJ1-2	TRBV27	few	.	CASSFLPAANYGYTF	TGTGCCAGCAGCTTCCTTCCCGCGGCTAACTATGGCTACACCTTC
TRBJ1-1	TRBV6-5	.	.	CASSYYSRDQGTEAFF	TGTGCCAGCAGTTACTACTCCAGGGACCAGGGCACTGAAGCTTTCTTT
TRBJ1-3	TRBV7-8	.	.	CASSLGDGNTIYF	TGTGCCAGCAGCTTAGGGGATGGAAACACCATATATTTT
TRBJ2-7	TRBV4-1	.	.	CASSHLTGYEQYF	TGCGCCAGCAGCCATTTAACAGGGTACGAGCAGTACTTC
TRBJ2-7	TRBV10-3	few	.	CAISVHPSYEQYF	TGTGCCATCAGTGTCCACCCTAGCTACGAGCAGTACTTC
TRBJ2-7	TRBV18	few	.	CASSPPTDYEQYF	TGTGCCAGCTCACCTCCGACAGACTACGAGCAGTACTTC
TRBJ2-2	TRBV4-1	.	TRBD1	CASSQDLPGQLTGELFF	TGCGCCAGCAGCCAAGACCTCCCGGGACAGCTCACCGGGGAGCTGTTTTTT
TRBJ1-4	TRBV12-3/TRBV12-4	few	.	CASSPGLPEKLFF	TGTGCCAGCAGTCCCGGACTCCCTGAAAAACTGTTTTTT
TRBJ2-7	TRBV7-9	.	.	CASSSRDTRYEQYF	TGTGCCAGCAGCTCGCGGGACACTAGGTACGAGCAGTACTTC
TRBJ1-1	TRBV14	few	.	CASSHGGIEAFF	TGTGCCAGCAGCCATGGGGGGATTGAAGCTTTCTTT
TRBJ2-7	TRBV12-3/TRBV12-4	.	.	CASSFSDYYEQYF	TGTGCCAGCAGTTTTTCCGATTACTACGAGCAGTACTTC
TRBJ2-2	TRBV7-9	.	TRBD1	CASSFPTGYNTGELFF	TGTGCCAGCAGCTTCCCGACAGGGTATAACACCGGGGAGCTGTTTTTT
TRBJ2-1	TRBV5-1	few	TRBD2	CASTWTSGRSNEQFF	TGCGCCAGCACCTGGACTAGCGGGAGGTCCAATGAGCAGTTCTTC